These 7 T cell receptor beta chains share one sample of origin, sequenced in a study of memory CD4+ T cells and cytomegalovirus serostatus. The sort gate was single viable CD3+CD4+CD8-CD45RO+ cells for memory CD4+ T cells. Generated by immunoSEQ multiplex PCR, the TCRdb table keeps only in-frame clones and is missing some. The data contain 70,000 to 95,000 clones, less than 90% of them singletons. Sequencing input: memory CD4+ T cells from blood. These receptors came from an adult in good health and CMV-seronegative.

The chain is built from TRBV29-1 and TRBJ1-5, with TRBD1 matching 10 bases. The J segment lost 4 bases and the V segment lost 6 bases, leaving 3 bases of the junction unmatched. CDR1 and CDR2 from the germline V gene are SQVTM and ANQGSEA. CDR3 length: 13 residues. Here the CDR3 DNA reads TGCAGCGTCAGGGACAGGGGTAATCAGCCCCAGCATTTT. It codes for CSVRDRGNQPQHF.

This rearrangement joins TRBV30 to TRBJ2-7, with D tentatively TRBD1 (5 bases). CDR1 is GTSNPN and CDR2 is SVGIG in the germline V gene (reference sequence). CDR3 length: 14 amino acids. Trimming shortened V by 0 bases and J by 0 bases, and 9 bases separated the two germline ends. The CDR3 DNA sequence: TGTGCCTGGAGTGTAACAGGCTACTCCTACGAGCAGTACTTC. Its protein is CAWSVTGYSYEQYF.

The V and J genes are TRBV30 and TRBJ2-2; 9 nucleotides align to TRBD2. The CDR3 sequence is 15 residues long. Trimming removed 1 base from V and 7 bases from J; junction bases left unmatched: 7. Germline CDR1 reads GTSNPN; CDR2 reads SVGIG (reference sequence). The CDR3 DNA follows: TGTGCCTGGAGTGAATTAGCGGGGGTTGGCGGGGAGCTGTTTTTT. It specifies CAWSELAGVGGELFF.

This clone was recorded a few times. The V and J genes are TRBV10-3 and TRBJ2-2; D gene uncertain. The germline V gene encodes CDR1 ENHRY and CDR2 SYGVKD. V was cut by 0 bases and J by 4 bases, with 6 bases left in between. The CDR3 length is 14 residues. The CDR3 loop is CAISESGLTGELFF. CDR3 bases: TGTGCCATCAGTGAGTCGGGCCTCACCGGGGAGCTGTTTTTT.

In DNA, the CDR3 is TGTGCCAGCTCACCCGGGGGACAATATAGCAATCAGCCCCAGCATTTT. Translation: CASSPGGQYSNQPQHF. V and J are TRBV18 and TRBJ1-5; possible D gene TRBD1, 6 bases. V dropped 3 bases and J dropped 0 bases, with 12 bases sitting between them. CDR3 size: 16 residues. CDR1 is KGHSH and CDR2 is LQKENI in the germline V gene.

The chain carries TRBV6-1 and TRBJ1-5; no clear D. V shed 6 bases and J shed 3 bases, with 3 bases lying between them. CDR1 is MNHNS, CDR2 SASEGT, per germline. The CDR3 runs to 11 residues. The CDR3 spells CASRDNQPQHF. The CDR3 DNA reads as TGTGCCAGCAGGGACAATCAGCCCCAGCATTTT.

This rearrangement joins TRBV6-5 to TRBJ1-1; TRBD1 aligns across 8 bases. This CDR3 has 12 residues. Germline CDR1 and CDR2: MNHEY and SVGAGI. Trimming took 5 bases from V and 8 from J; bases not matched to a gene: 4. The CDR3 DNA sequence: TGTGCCAGCAGTCAGCGGACAGGGGAAGCTTTCTTT. Its protein is CASSQRTGEAFF.